These 25 T cell receptor beta chains originate from one sample sequenced in a study of T cell responses to AZD1222 COVID-19 vaccine. Method: immunoSEQ multiplex PCR; TCRdb's copy keeps in-frame clones and lacks some. The data hold 90,000 to 150,000 clones, with roughly 90% observed a single time. Specimen: peripheral blood, collected on day 0 of AZD1222 vaccination. The receptors derive from an adult in good health.

CDR3 protein: CASSLKTVQYF. CDR3 nucleotide sequence: TGTGCCAGCAGCTTAAAGACAGTTCAGTACTTC. V usage is TRBV11-2 and J usage is TRBJ2-4; tentatively, D is TRBD1 (5 bases). CDR3 length: 11 amino acids. From germline, CDR1 is SGHAT and CDR2 FQNNGV. Between the trimmed V and J ends, which lost 2 bases and 11 bases, there was a span of 7 bases. Together with reference TRBV11-2 and TRBJ2-4, the CDR3 gives the full variable domain: EAGVAQSPRYKIIEKRQSVAFWCNPISGHATLYWYQQILGQGPKLLIQFQNNGVVDDSQLPKDRFSAERLKGVDSTLKIQPAKLEDSAVYLCASSLKTVQYFGAGTRLSVL.

The chain uses TRBV4-3 and TRBJ1-2; D unclear. Deletions cut 0 bases from V and 4 bases from J, with 9 bases between. Germline lookup yields CDR1 LGHNA and CDR2 YSLEER. CDR3 length: 14 amino acids. The CDR3 sequence: CASSQDSGIYGYTF. The DNA of the CDR3 is TGCGCCAGCAGCCAAGATTCCGGGATCTATGGCTACACCTTC.

V gene TRBV3-1 (or the pseudogene TRBV3-2) combines with J gene TRBJ2-1, with 14 positions matching TRBD2. CDR3 length: 19 residues. V was pared by 3 bases and J by 0 bases, with 7 bases of the junction left unmatched. Germline V lookup: CDR1 LGHDT, CDR2 YNNKEL (reference sequence). The CDR3 protein is CASSHRTSGGPGSYNEQFF. CDR3 DNA sequence: TGTGCCAGCAGCCATCGGACTAGCGGGGGGCCCGGCTCCTACAATGAGCAGTTCTTC.

In DNA form, the CDR3 reads TGTGCCAGCAGCGTGTCGCTTAATGAAAAACTGTTTTTT. This gives the protein CASSVSLNEKLFF. The chain carries TRBV9 and TRBJ1-4; no reliable D call. The CDR3 has 13 amino acids. Germline V lookup: CDR1 SGDLS, CDR2 YYNGEE. V lost 2 bases, J lost 4 bases, and 6 bases lay in between.

This clone appeared a single time. V usage is TRBV5-1 and J usage is TRBJ1-3; no clear D gene. V lost 1 base, J lost 2 bases, and 7 bases lay in between. The CDR3 is made up of 14 amino acids. Per the germline V gene, CDR1 is SGHRS and CDR2 is YFSETQ. The CDR3 nucleotides read TGCGCCAGCAGCTTGACTGTGACTGGAAACACCATATATTTT. The encoded protein is CASSLTVTGNTIYF. The full variable domain, with the rest looked up from reference TRBV5-1 and TRBJ1-3, is KAGVTQTPRYLIKTRGQQVTLSCSPISGHRSVSWYQQTPGQGLQFLFEYFSETQRNKGNFPGRFSGRQFSNSRSEMNVSTLELGDSALYLCASSLTVTGNTIYFGEGSWLTVV.

V is TRBV6-5 and J is TRBJ2-7; D tentatively fits TRBD1 or TRBD2 (6 bases each). The CDR3 has 16 amino acids. Germline lookup yields CDR1 MNHEY and CDR2 SVGAGI. Trimming took 1 base from V and 7 from J, leaving 20 bases between them. Here the CDR3 reads CASSYFRGARNQEQYF. The DNA for the CDR3 is TGTGCCAGCAGTTACTTTAGGGGGGCCCGGAACCAAGAGCAGTACTTC.

The chain employs TRBV9 and TRBJ2-2; 11 nucleotides match TRBD2. V gave up 4 bases and J gave up 2 bases; unmatched junction bases: 7. The CDR3 totals 17 residues. Germline lookup yields CDR1 SGDLS and CDR2 YYNGEE. The CDR3 bases are TGTGCCAGCAGCTCCCGACTAGCGGGGATTAACACCGGGGAGCTGTTTTTT. Protein sequence: CASSSRLAGINTGELFF. Using reference TRBV9 and TRBJ2-2 for the parts outside the CDR3, the full variable domain is DSGVTQTPKHLITATGQRVTLRCSPRSGDLSVYWYQQSLDQGLQFLIQYYNGEERAKGNILERFSAQQFPDLHSELNLSSLELGDSALYFCASSSRLAGINTGELFFGEGSRLTVL.

This chain connects TRBV6-5 to TRBJ1-2; D call uncertain. V lost 5 bases, J lost 4 bases, and 2 bases lay in between. The CDR3 has 10 amino acids. Germline V gene sequence: CDR1 MNHEY, CDR2 SVGAGI. For the CDR3, the DNA is TGTGCCAGCAGTACCTATGGCTACACCTTC. Protein product: CASSTYGYTF.

V gene TRBV27 combines with J gene TRBJ1-2, with 8 bases fitting TRBD1. After removal of 5 bases from V and 2 bases from J, the junction contained 10 bases not matched to a gene. This CDR3 is built from 16 residues. Germline V gene lookup returns CDR1 MNHEY and CDR2 SMNVEV (reference sequence). CDR3 nucleotide sequence: TGTGCCAGCAGTACGATGGGCTGGACAGGGAACTATGGCTACACCTTC. Translated: CASSTMGWTGNYGYTF.

This clone was seen a single time. The chain uses TRBV6-5 and TRBJ2-3; a weak D match, TRBD2 (6 bases). The CDR3 loop spans 15 amino acids. V lost 7 bases, J lost 2 bases, and 16 bases lay in between. Germline V lookup: CDR1 MNHEY, CDR2 SVGAGI. CDR3 bases: TGTGCCAGCACCTCCCGCGGGGATTACACAGATACGCAGTATTTT. It is translated as CASTSRGDYTDTQYF.

This clone was counted a single time. The chain has TRBV19 and TRBJ1-5; possible D gene TRBD1, 5 bases. Germline CDR1 reads LNHDA; CDR2 reads SQIVND (reference sequence). This CDR3 is 14 amino acids long. V was trimmed by 11 bases and J by 0 bases, leaving 14 bases between them. The CDR3 spells CASSGRYSNQPQHF. In nucleotides, the CDR3 is TGTGCCTCATCAGGGAGGTATAGCAATCAGCCCCAGCATTTT.

This clone was observed a handful of times. The chain uses TRBV27 and TRBJ1-2; perhaps TRBD1 as D (5 bases). The CDR3 contains 16 residues. The V end lost 5 bases, the J end lost 1 base, and 17 bases lay between the germline ends. Germline CDR1 reads MNHEY; CDR2 reads SMNVEV (reference sequence). The CDR3 nucleotides read TGTGCCAGCAGTCCACTACCCGGGGGGGTTAACTATGGCTACACCTTC. Amino acids: CASSPLPGGVNYGYTF.

This sequence joins TRBV29-1 and TRBJ2-3, with 13 bases lining up with TRBD2. CDR3 length: 17 amino acids. CDR1 and CDR2 (germline): SQVTM, ANQGSEA. The ends lost 1 base at V and 0 bases at J; junction bases unmatched: 4. The CDR3 sequence: CSVEGTSGGHSTDTQYF. CDR3 sequence (DNA): TGCAGCGTTGAAGGGACTAGCGGGGGCCATAGCACAGATACGCAGTATTTT.

The rearrangement joins TRBV2 to TRBJ1-2; no definite D call. CDR1 SNHLY and CDR2 FYNNEI come from the germline V gene. V lost 5 bases and J 6 bases, leaving 10 bases between the germline ends. This CDR3 has 12 residues. CDR3 loop: CASSWTVDGYTF. The CDR3 bases are TGTGCCAGCAGTTGGACTGTAGATGGCTACACCTTC.

This chain joins TRBV6-2 or TRBV6-3 and TRBJ1-2, with 10 bases identical to TRBD1. This CDR3 is built from 15 residues. V dropped 2 bases and J dropped 4; count of bases not matched to a gene: 4. Germline-derived CDR1 and CDR2 are MNHEY and SVGEGT. CDR3 nucleotides: TGTGCCAGCAGTTACCCGAGGACAGGGGGCTATGGCTACACCTTC. Translation: CASSYPRTGGYGYTF.

About this clone itself: The junction departs from germline at one end; a sequencing error may be responsible. V usage is TRBV7-7 and J usage is TRBJ2-7, with 8 bases lining up with TRBD1. The CDR3 covers 15 residues. Germline V gene lookup returns CDR1 SSHAT and CDR2 FNYEAQ (reference sequence). CDR3 DNA: TGTGCTAGCAGCCTTGGACAGGGAGTTGGCTACGAGCAGTACTTC. This sequence encodes CASSLGQGVGYEQYF.

The CDR3 nucleotides are TGTGCCAGCAGCCAATGGACTAGCGGCTACGAGCAGTACTTC. Its protein is CASSQWTSGYEQYF. The rearrangement joins TRBV3-1 (or the pseudogene TRBV3-2) to TRBJ2-7, with 10 bases aligning to TRBD2. This CDR3 is built from 14 residues. V was pared by 2 bases and J by 3 bases, with 1 base of the junction left unmatched. The germline gives CDR1 LGHDT, CDR2 YNNKEL (reference sequence).

The chain couples TRBV6-5 to TRBJ1-2, with a tentative D call TRBD1 (5 bases). The CDR3 is 15 amino acids. Germline V lookup: CDR1 MNHEY, CDR2 SVGAGI. Trimming pared 2 bases from V and 2 bases from J, leaving 12 bases between. The CDR3 region has the DNA TGTGCCAGCAGTTACGCATATGGGGGGAACTATGGCTACACCTTC. It is translated as CASSYAYGGNYGYTF.

V and J are TRBV5-1 and TRBJ1-2; D remains unclear. Trimming took 0 bases from V and 10 from J, leaving 16 bases between them. Looked up from germline, CDR1 is SGHRS and CDR2 is YFSETQ. The CDR3 is 14 residues long. CDR3 sequence: CASSLAVGAVVYTF. The CDR3 DNA follows: TGCGCCAGCAGCTTGGCGGTAGGAGCCGTCGTCTACACCTTC.

This sequence joins TRBV19 and TRBJ2-7, with TRBD1 matching 10 bases. Germline CDR1 is LNHDA and CDR2 is SQIVND (reference sequence). CDR3 length equals 16 residues. With V trimmed by 2 bases and J by 5 bases, 9 bases remained unmatched. The CDR3 DNA reads as TGTGCCAGTAGTATACCCGGGACAGGGGATATCGACGAGCAGTACTTC. Residues: CASSIPGTGDIDEQYF.

The V call is TRBV2, the J call TRBJ2-7; TRBD1 agrees at 10 bases. CDR3 size: 16 residues. Germline V gene data show CDR1 as SNHLY and CDR2 as FYNNEI. V gave up 3 bases and J gave up 5 bases; unmatched junction bases: 10. CDR3 bases: TGTGCCAGCAGTGATTGGATAGGGACAGGGGTTAACGAGCAGTACTTC. As protein: CASSDWIGTGVNEQYF.

The chain is built from TRBV11-2 and TRBJ1-2, with no clear D. This CDR3 comprises 14 residues. Trimming stripped 1 base from V and 1 base from J, with 7 bases between. The germline CDR1 and CDR2 sequences are SGHAT and FQNNGV. The CDR3 DNA reads TGTGCCAGCAGCTTAGTCCCTCATAACTATGGCTACACCTTC. This sequence encodes CASSLVPHNYGYTF.

CDR3 sequence reads: CASSLFGDPGNTIYF. CDR3 bases: TGTGCCAGCAGTTTGTTTGGGGACCCGGGAAACACCATATATTTT. V gene TRBV27 combines with J gene TRBJ1-3, with D possibly TRBD1 on 5 matching bases. Trimming pared 3 bases from V and 4 bases from J, leaving 13 bases between. This CDR3 has 15 residues. The germline V gene has CDR1 MNHEY and CDR2 SMNVEV (reference sequence).

The chain employs TRBV2 and TRBJ2-1, with D possibly being TRBD1 (5 bases). Looked up from germline, CDR1 is SNHLY and CDR2 is FYNNEI. With 5 bases removed from V and 6 bases from J, the gap between germline ends came to 17 bases. This CDR3 spans 15 amino acids. The CDR3 loop is CASSRTSGQGNEQFF. Written as DNA, the CDR3 is TGTGCCAGCAGTCGGACAAGTGGGCAGGGCAATGAGCAGTTCTTC.

The chain recombines TRBV19 with TRBJ1-2; 10 nucleotides match TRBD1. V dropped 2 bases and J dropped 6; count of bases not matched to a gene: 9. The CDR3 covers 16 residues. Germline V gene data show CDR1 as LNHDA and CDR2 as SQIVND (reference sequence). The CDR3 sequence is CASSIPPLGTGDGYTF. CDR3 bases: TGTGCCAGTAGTATACCGCCCCTCGGGACAGGGGATGGCTACACCTTC. Supplemented by reference TRBV19 and TRBJ1-2, the full variable domain reads DGGITQSPKYLFRKEGQNVTLSCEQNLNHDAMYWYRQDPGQGLRLIYYSQIVNDFQKGDIAEGYSVSREKKESFPLTVTSAQKNPTAFYLCASSIPPLGTGDGYTFGSGTRLTVV.